This T cell receptor beta chain was identified during a study of T cell repertoires in cytomegalovirus infection. Looked up from germline, CDR1 is MGHDK and CDR2 is SYGVNS. V was pared by 6 bases and J by 4 bases, with 8 bases of the junction left unmatched. The CDR3 has 14 amino acids. A single record per CDR3 protein comes from TCRdb applying MiXCR to the reads. Of a few hundred thousand distinct CDR3 sequences in the sample, about 33% were seen once. This clonotype was recorded a few times. Antigen unknown. The chain links TRBV25-1 to TRBJ1-2, with 7 bases matching TRBD1. The sequences come from cultured PBMCs, collected from culture after CMV antigen stimulation. The sequence came from a human donor in good health (CMV status not recorded). Some clones in this sample may be carry-over from other donors' samples. Here the CDR3 reads CASRGSGTVYGYTF. CDR3 bases: TGTGCCAGCAGAGGTTCCGGGACAGTCTATGGCTACACCTTC.